This TCR beta chain stems from a study of blood T cells in healthy people across ages. Across the study: Per two T cells, about one barcoded beta molecule was captured through template switching.

The CDR3 has 13 residues. Next came a second PCR, run for about 7 to 12 cycles, which used a sample-barcoded 5' primer along with a J-beta primer mix. A tag from a template-switch adaptor with 12 random nucleotides marked each cDNA molecule. A single record per CDR3 protein comes from TCRdb applying MiXCR to the 5' RACE reads. The sample includes around 710,000 distinct CDR3 sequences, 35% to 45% of them seen just once. The sequenced sample consisted of blood. The TCR sequence derives from a woman in her fifties or sixties in good health. The J gene is TRBJ2-7, the V gene TRBV12-3 or TRBV12-4; 8 bases line up with TRBD2. The better agreement between TRBJ2-4 and the DNA end casts doubt on the J call. The CDR3 DNA is TGTGCCAGCAGGGACAGCGGGAGTGACATTCAGTACTTC. Its protein product is CASRDSGSDIQYF.